This T cell receptor beta chain comes out of a study of cytomegalovirus exposure and HLA in healthy donors. Concerning this clone itself: Its target is not known.

Regarding the study as a whole: Reported results showed that the classifier diagnosed cytomegalovirus status with high specificity and sensitivity.

Healthy donors of bone marrow made up the group. The study ran its PCR with 60 Vbeta and 13 Jbeta primers. This table comes from immunoSEQ multiplex PCR, and its TCRdb copy is limited to in-frame clones, with some not included. The repertoire includes about 140,000 clones, 65% to 80% of them detected once, and around 1.3% sits in the top ten. With V trimmed by 6 bases and J by 11 bases, 9 bases remained unmatched. This CDR3 spans 12 amino acids. CDR1 MDHEN and CDR2 SYDVKM come from the germline V gene. Sequencing was done on a sample of PBMCs. The chain is built from TRBV28 and TRBJ1-1, with 7 bases aligning to TRBD1. The receptor was isolated from a male donor in good health and CMV-seropositive. The CDR3 DNA reads TGTGCCAGCAGCCATGGCCTCAGGGGGGCTTTCTTT. Residues: CASSHGLRGAFF.